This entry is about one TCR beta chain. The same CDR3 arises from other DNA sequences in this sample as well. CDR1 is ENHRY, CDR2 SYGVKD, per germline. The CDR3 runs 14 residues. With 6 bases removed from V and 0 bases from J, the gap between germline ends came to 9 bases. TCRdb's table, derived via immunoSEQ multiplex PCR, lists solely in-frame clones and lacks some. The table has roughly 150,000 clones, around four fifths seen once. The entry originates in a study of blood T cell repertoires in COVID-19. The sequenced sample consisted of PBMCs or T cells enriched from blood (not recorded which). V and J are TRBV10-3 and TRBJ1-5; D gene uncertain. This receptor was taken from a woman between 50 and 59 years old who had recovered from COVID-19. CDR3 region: CAISETDSNQPQHF. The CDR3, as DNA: TGTGCCATCAGCGAAACAGATAGCAATCAGCCCCAGCATTTT.